Reported below is one TCR beta chain. The length of the CDR3 is 16 residues. Unmatched junction bases numbered 16, after V lost 7 bases and J lost 4 bases. Germline V gene data show CDR1 as SQVTM and CDR2 as ANQGSEA. Primed by a sample-barcoded 5' primer and a J-beta primer mix, a second PCR proceeded for about 6 to 12 cycles. Using its own MiXCR run on the 5' RACE reads, TCRdb lists one record per CDR3 protein. The table includes about 1,400,000 distinct CDR3 sequences, approximately 59% detected once. The source of the sample is a study of blood T cells in healthy people across ages. RNA extraction gave at least 5 micrograms of total RNA per sample.

The V and J genes are TRBV29-1 and TRBJ2-1; 7 positions agree with TRBD2. This receptor was taken from a man between 18 and 29 years old in good health. Sequencing was performed on blood. This chain's CDR3 is CSAVPFSGSGYNEQFF. DNA for the CDR3: TGCAGCGCCGTACCTTTTAGCGGGTCGGGGTACAATGAGCAGTTCTTC.